These T cell receptor beta chains were read from a single sample in a study of blood T cells in healthy people across ages. TCRdb reprocessed the 5' RACE reads via MiXCR and lists one record per CDR3 protein. The table shows more than 900,000 distinct CDR3 sequences, with roughly 29% occurring only once. These data also formed part of another study, on T cells of mothers and their children.

Sequencing input: blood. The receptors derive from a woman aged 40 to 50 in good health. The CDR3 runs from the conserved cysteine through the conserved F or W. Each record gives: J gene, D gene, clone size, V gene, CDR3 DNA, CDR3 protein. D genes are given only for firm matches. Size is omitted from some rows. Given values are once, few, many or a class for expanded clones.

TRBJ1-1,-,few,TRBV7-9,TGTGCCAGCAGCTTAAGGGGGGGCAGGGAGAACACTGAAGCTTTCTTT,CASSLRGGRENTEAFF
TRBJ2-1,-,-,TRBV3-1,TGTGCCAGCAGCCAAGTTGCTGGCGGGGAACACAATGAGCAGTTCTTC,CASSQVAGGEHNEQFF
TRBJ1-1,-,-,TRBV7-2,TGTGCCAGCAGCTTATCGGTCCGACAGCAAGCTTTCTTT,CASSLSVRQQAFF
TRBJ2-7,TRBD1,-,TRBV7-3,TGTGCCAGCAGCTCCGGCGACAGGGGAGTCGACGAGCAGTACTTC,CASSSGDRGVDEQYF
TRBJ2-6,-,many,TRBV4-1,TGCGCCAGCAGCCAAGAGGGAATTAGCTCTGGGGCCAACGTCCTGACTTTC,CASSQEGISSGANVLTF
TRBJ2-1,-,few,TRBV6-2/TRBV6-3,TGTGCCAGCAGTAACCCTCGACAGGGAGGATCCTACAATGAGCAGTTCTTC,CASSNPRQGGSYNEQFF
TRBJ2-1,-,-,TRBV3-1,TGTGCCAGCAGCCCCTTTGACACTCCAAACAATGAGCAGTTCTTC,CASSPFDTPNNEQFF
TRBJ2-4,TRBD1,many,TRBV5-1,TGCGCCAGCAGCTTGGAGCAGGGGGCAAACATTCAGTACTTC,CASSLEQGANIQYF
TRBJ2-3,-,-,TRBV5-1,TGTGCCAGCAGCATCCCTAGCGAGGGCACAGATACGCAGTATTTT,CASSIPSEGTDTQYF
TRBJ2-1,-,few,TRBV5-6,TGTACCAGCAGCTTGATTTGGCAGGTGGGACCCTACAATGAGCAGTTCTTC,CTSSLIWQVGPYNEQFF
TRBJ2-7,-,few,TRBV7-9,TGTGCCAGCAGCTTAACAGGCAGGTCCGCGAAAGACGAGCAGTACTTC,CASSLTGRSAKDEQYF
TRBJ2-7,TRBD1,once,TRBV30,TGTGCCTGGAGGGGACAGGTAATCTCCTACGAGCAGTACTTC,CAWRGQVISYEQYF
TRBJ2-7,TRBD2,few,TRBV6-5,TGTGCCAGCAGCTACACCGCCTCTAGCGGGGGGTCCTCCTACGAGCAGTACTTC,CASSYTASSGGSSYEQYF
TRBJ2-7,TRBD1,few,TRBV28,TGTGCCAGCAAGACCGGGACAGCCTACGAGCAGTACTTC,CASKTGTAYEQYF
TRBJ2-6,TRBD1,once,TRBV18,TGTGCCAGCTCAGACAAAACAGGGGCTGAATCTGGGGCCAACGTCCTGACTTTC,CASSDKTGAESGANVLTF
TRBJ2-3,TRBD2,few,TRBV6-1,TGTGCCAGCAAAGGACTAGCGGGAGGAACTAGCACAGATACGCAGTATTTT,CASKGLAGGTSTDTQYF